A selection of T cell receptor beta chains follows, all from one sample in a study of Graves' ophthalmopathy and Graves' hyperthyroidism. TCRdb passed the multiplex PCR reads through MiXCR, listing each CDR3 protein once. The table has some 200,000 distinct CDR3 sequences, about 32% seen once. The sample consisted of peripheral blood. These receptors all come from a man aged 50 or older with Graves' ophthalmopathy. The CDR3 runs from the conserved cysteine through the conserved F or W. Fields, in order: D gene, clone size, J gene, V gene, CDR3 DNA, CDR3 protein. A D gene is named only where the DNA matches it firmly. Not all rows give a size; the values are once, few, many and, for expanded clones, a class.

>NA|NA|TRBJ1-5|TRBV19
TGTGCCAGTAGTACCCAAAGGGATCAGCCCCAGCATTTT
CASSTQRDQPQHF
>TRBD1|many|TRBJ2-6|TRBV2
TGTGCCACGGGACAGGGGGCGGGTGGGGCCAACGTCCTGACTTTC
CATGQGAGGANVLTF
>TRBD2|NA|TRBJ2-2|TRBV28
TGTGCCAGCAGTTGGGACGCGGGAGCCCCCGGGGAGCTGTTTTTT
CASSWDAGAPGELFF
>NA|many|TRBJ2-7|TRBV30
TGTGCCTGGAGTGTAGGATCGGGGCAGGGGAACGAGCAGTACTTC
CAWSVGSGQGNEQYF
>NA|many|TRBJ2-7|TRBV6-5
TGTGCCAGCAGTTTGATCGGGGGATCCTACGAGCAGTACTTC
CASSLIGGSYEQYF
>TRBD1|many|TRBJ1-1|TRBV9
TGTGCCAGCAGCGTAGGGGGACAGATGAACACTGAAGCTTTCTTT
CASSVGGQMNTEAFF
>NA|NA|TRBJ1-6|TRBV7-2
TGTGCCAGCAGCTTATCTGGGGCAGATAATTCACCCCTCCACTTT
CASSLSGADNSPLHF
>TRBD2|many|TRBJ2-2|TRBV5-5
TGTGCCAGCAGCTTCAAGACTAGCGTCGGGGAGCTGTTTTTT
CASSFKTSVGELFF
>NA|NA|TRBJ1-2|TRBV6-2/TRBV6-3
TGTGCCAGCAGTCTCATCCAGGGCTCTGGCTACACCTTC
CASSLIQGSGYTF
>NA|many|TRBJ2-7|TRBV25-1
TGTGCCAGCAGTAACCTTTACAAGTACGAGCAGTACTTC
CASSNLYKYEQYF
>NA|many|TRBJ1-2|TRBV7-9
TGTGCCAGCAGCTTAGCTGCAGGGGACGGCTACACCTTC
CASSLAAGDGYTF
>NA|many|TRBJ1-5|TRBV6-1
TGTGCCAGCAGGGACAGTTTCCTTCAGCCCCAGCATTTT
CASRDSFLQPQHF
>NA|many|TRBJ2-7|TRBV2
TGTGCCGAGCGTTCCCAGAGCTCCTACGAGCAGTACTTC
CAERSQSSYEQYF
>NA|many|TRBJ2-5|TRBV7-2
TGTGCCAGCAGACCCGGGACAAACCAAGAGACCCAGTACTTC
CASRPGTNQETQYF
>TRBD1|many|TRBJ2-2|TRBV12-3/TRBV12-4
TGTGCCAGCAGTGAGAGGACAGGGTCAACCGGGGAGCTGTTTTTT
CASSERTGSTGELFF
>NA|few|TRBJ2-2|TRBV6-2/TRBV6-3
TGTGCCAGTACCCGTACCGGGGAGCTGTTTTTT
CASTRTGELFF
>TRBD2|many|TRBJ2-2|TRBV6-2/TRBV6-3
TGTGCCAGCAGTTACTCGATCTCGGCGGGAGGGCCTGGCGGGGAGCTGTTTTTT
CASSYSISAGGPGGELFF
>NA|many|TRBJ2-7|TRBV12-3/TRBV12-4
TGTGCCAGCAGTTTAGACAGTGTTGGCCCCTACGAGCAGTACTTC
CASSLDSVGPYEQYF
>NA|many|TRBJ2-7|TRBV18
TGTGCCAGCTCACCCAAAGAATTGGGGCGCTACGAGCAGTACTTC
CASSPKELGRYEQYF
>TRBD2|NA|TRBJ2-7|TRBV2
TGTGCCAGCAGAGCGGGAGCCAACTACGAGCAGTACTTC
CASRAGANYEQYF
>TRBD2|NA|TRBJ2-5|TRBV12-3/TRBV12-4
TGTGCCAGCAAGGGAGGGCAGACTCAAGATACCCAGTACTTC
CASKGGQTQDTQYF
>NA|many|TRBJ1-3|TRBV25-1
TGTGCCAGCAGTGAATGGAGCGGAAACACCATATATTTT
CASSEWSGNTIYF
>NA|many|TRBJ1-1|TRBV13
TGTGCCAGCAGTTACCAGACAACCAGGGGCACTGAAGCTTTCTTT
CASSYQTTRGTEAFF
>NA|NA|TRBJ1-6|TRBV12-3/TRBV12-4
TGTGCCAGCAGTTGGTACCGAGCGGGTTCACCCCTCCACTTT
CASSWYRAGSPLHF
>NA|once|TRBJ2-2|TRBV12-3/TRBV12-4
TGTGCCAGCAGTTTAGACAAGCCCGGGGAGCTGTTTTTT
CASSLDKPGELFF
>NA|NA|TRBJ1-2|TRBV7-9
TGTGCCAGCAGGTCCAGGGGATCCCGCTATGGCTACACCTTC
CASRSRGSRYGYTF
>NA|NA|TRBJ1-1|TRBV12-3/TRBV12-4
TGTGCCAGCAGATTTAGGACGGGGAACACTGAAGCTTTCTTT
CASRFRTGNTEAFF
>NA|many|TRBJ2-1|TRBV20-1
TGCAGTACCGGGGTCCCCGGGACCGGGTCGGGCAATGAGCAGTTCTTC
CSTGVPGTGSGNEQFF
>NA|many|TRBJ2-3|TRBV7-2
TGTGCCAGCAGCTTAAGGCAGGGCGCAGATACGCAGTATTTT
CASSLRQGADTQYF
>NA|NA|TRBJ2-4|TRBV3-1
TGTGCCAGCTTGGGAGCCAAAAACATTCAGTACTTC
CASLGAKNIQYF
>NA|many|TRBJ1-5|TRBV19
TGTGCCAGTAATCTAAGGGAAGGCCAGCCCCAGCATTTT
CASNLREGQPQHF
>NA|many|TRBJ2-6|TRBV6-1
TGTGCCAGCAGTAGTCGGGACTTTGGGGCCAACGTCCTGACTTTC
CASSSRDFGANVLTF
>NA|NA|TRBJ1-5|TRBV12-3/TRBV12-4
TGTGCCAGCAGACGTGTTGGGGGTCAGCCCCAGCATTTT
CASRRVGGQPQHF
>NA|many|TRBJ1-2|TRBV6-2/TRBV6-3
TGTGCCAGCAGCCACGCTCCCGAGTTACCCTCTTATGGCTACACCTTC
CASSHAPELPSYGYTF
>TRBD1|many|TRBJ2-7|TRBV7-2
TGTGCCAGCAGCTTAGAGACAGGGCGGGACGAGCAGTACTTC
CASSLETGRDEQYF
>TRBD1|many|TRBJ1-5|TRBV20-1
TGCAGTGCTAGAGAAAGGGGCAGGGGGGGTGATCAGCCCCAGCATTTT
CSARERGRGGDQPQHF
>TRBD2|many|TRBJ2-5|TRBV18
TGTGCCAGCTCACCACCCCCACTAGCGGGAGGGCCAGAAGAGACCCAGTACTTC
CASSPPPLAGGPEETQYF
>NA|many|TRBJ1-1|TRBV11-2
TGTGCCAGCAGCTTAGGGTCGGTCATGAACACTGAAGCTTTCTTT
CASSLGSVMNTEAFF
>TRBD2|many|TRBJ2-7|TRBV27
TGTGCCAGCAGTTTATCTGCGGCGGGAGGGCCTGCCTACGAGCAGTACTTC
CASSLSAAGGPAYEQYF
>NA|NA|TRBJ1-5|TRBV19
TGTGCCAGTAGTATTGGGGGGGAAAAGGGCATCTATAGCAATCAGCCCCAGCATTTT
CASSIGGEKGIYSNQPQHF
>TRBD2|NA|TRBJ2-5|TRBV27
TGTGCCAGCAGTCCTGGGACTAGTAGGGCCCAGTACTTC
CASSPGTSRAQYF
>NA|NA|TRBJ1-1|TRBV6-1
TGTGCCAGCAGTGAATCAGGGTTATACACTGAAGCTTTCTTT
CASSESGLYTEAFF
>NA|NA|TRBJ1-3|TRBV27
TGTGCCAGCAGTCCATACTCTGGAAACACCATATATTTT
CASSPYSGNTIYF
>NA|many|TRBJ2-7|TRBV29-1
TGCAGCGTTCGGGGGGCTGATTACGAGCAGTACTTC
CSVRGADYEQYF
>NA|NA|TRBJ1-5|TRBV6-1
TGTGCCAGCAATGCAGGGTCAGGTCAGCCCCAGCATTTT
CASNAGSGQPQHF
>NA|NA|TRBJ2-3|TRBV7-2
TGTGCCAGCAGCTTGGAGGTCCTCACAGATACGCAGTATTTT
CASSLEVLTDTQYF
>NA|many|TRBJ2-7|TRBV2
TGTGCCAGCACTAGCGACCACATCTACGAGCAGTACTTC
CASTSDHIYEQYF
>TRBD1|many|TRBJ1-1|TRBV6-2/TRBV6-3
TGTGCCAGCAATCCCTCCCGGGACAGGGTAATGAACACTGAAGCTTTCTTT
CASNPSRDRVMNTEAFF
>NA|many|TRBJ2-7|TRBV11-2
TGTGCCAGCAGCCCTGATTACGAGCAGTACTTC
CASSPDYEQYF
>NA|NA|TRBJ1-1|TRBV6-1
TGTGCCAGCAGCCGGACAGAGATGAACACTGAAGCTTTCTTT
CASSRTEMNTEAFF
>TRBD2|many|TRBJ2-5|TRBV27
TGTGCCAGCAGCAGCGGGAGGGCAACCCAAGAGACCCAGTACTTC
CASSSGRATQETQYF